This T cell receptor beta chain was documented in a study of blood T cell repertoires in COVID-19. About the study: Acute-phase and convalescent COVID-19 samples originated in the United States, Italy and Spain. Nucleic acid was either cDNA or gDNA, and it came from T cells, B-cell-depleted T cells, or PBMCs.

As handled by the study authors: Amplification with reference gene primers provided the estimates of nucleated cell counts. The table came from immunoSEQ multiplex PCR; TCRdb's copy has only in-frame clones and leaves some out. For V, J and clone size, that table is used; D and trimming come from the DNA. The sample has 99,000 or so clones; more than 75% are singletons. The CDR3 is 15 residues long. The V and J ends lost 3 bases and 0 bases, in that order; junction bases with no gene match: 1. Germline V gives CDR1 SGHRS, CDR2 YFSETQ. The sequencing sample was made of peripheral blood. This TCR derives from a man aged 55 to 70 with acute or convalescent COVID-19. The V gene is TRBV5-1, the J gene TRBJ2-1; 9 bases align to TRBD1. CDR3 in amino acids: CASSSTGGSYNEQFF. In DNA form, the CDR3 reads TGCGCCAGCAGCTCGACAGGGGGCTCCTACAATGAGCAGTTCTTC.